This T cell receptor (beta chain) was captured by sequencing in a study of identical twins. TCRdb re-called the 5' RACE reads with MiXCR, one entry per CDR3 protein. Of 550,000 to 700,000 distinct CDR3 sequences detected, approximately 21% appear once; the ten largest clones hold roughly 4%. Both ends counted, the CDR3 spans 14 residues. Germline CDR1 is SEHNR and CDR2 is FQNEAQ (reference sequence). Overall study results and limits: Invariant populations such as MAIT and iNKT cells could partly muddle zero-insertion analyses.

On this clonotype: The target antigen is unknown. The missing conserved phenylalanine or tryptophan at the end of this CDR3 makes a read error likely. The DNA is omitted, as the CDR3 cannot be located on it reliably, and the CDR3 follows TCRdb's listing.

A further study also used this sample, focusing on T cells expressing NK-cell markers. Per that study: In sorted CD3+CD56+NKG2C+, CD3+CD56+NKG2C- and CD3+CD56-NKG2C+ T cells, TCR beta repertoires were obtained. Among CD8+ T cells from several donors, dominant NKG2C+ clonotypes accounted for roughly 1.0-7.0%. The HCMV specificity of the expanded NKG2C+ T cell clones stayed unresolved.

The source of this sequence is a woman aged 18-29 years in good health. The chain recombines TRBV7-9 with TRBJ1-3; TRBD1 is taken as the D call from the table, unchecked against the DNA. Source material: PBMCs. The CDR3 sequence is CASSLRGQGAIGVD.